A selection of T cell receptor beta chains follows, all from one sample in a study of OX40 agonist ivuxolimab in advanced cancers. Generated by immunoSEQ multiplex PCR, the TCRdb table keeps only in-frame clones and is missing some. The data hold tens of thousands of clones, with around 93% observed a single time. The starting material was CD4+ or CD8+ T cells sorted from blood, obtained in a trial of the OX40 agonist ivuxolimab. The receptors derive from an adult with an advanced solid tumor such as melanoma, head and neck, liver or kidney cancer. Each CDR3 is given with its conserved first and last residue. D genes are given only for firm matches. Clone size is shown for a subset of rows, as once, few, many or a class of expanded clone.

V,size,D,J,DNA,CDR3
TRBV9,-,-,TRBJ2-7,TGTGCCAGCAGCGTAGGGCGAGCGGGTGGAAACGAGCAGTACTTC,CASSVGRAGGNEQYF
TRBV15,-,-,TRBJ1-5,TGTGCCACCAGACCCGACGTCGGGGGCAATCAGCCCCAGCATTTT,CATRPDVGGNQPQHF
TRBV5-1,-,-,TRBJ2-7,TGCGCCAGCAGCTTGGGTGGGTACGAGCAGTACTTC,CASSLGGYEQYF
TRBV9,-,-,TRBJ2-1,TGTGCCAGCAGCGTAGGAACGGACAGCCAATTCTCCTACAATGAGCAGTTCTTC,CASSVGTDSQFSYNEQFF
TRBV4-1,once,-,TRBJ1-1,TGCGCCAGCAGCGGGGCTGGAACTGAAGCTTTCTTT,CASSGAGTEAFF
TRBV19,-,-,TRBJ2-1,TGTGCCAGTAGTTCCGACACGGACATCTACAATGAGCAGTTCTTC,CASSSDTDIYNEQFF
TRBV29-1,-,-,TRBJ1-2,TGCAGCGTTGGGGGGGGTGACTATGGCTACACCTTC,CSVGGGDYGYTF
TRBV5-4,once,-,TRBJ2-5,TGTGCCAGCAGCTTTCAGGGTCTCCAAGAGACCCAGTACTTC,CASSFQGLQETQYF
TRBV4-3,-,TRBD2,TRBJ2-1,TGCGCCAGCAGCCAAGAGATGGCGGGAGCCCCCCATGAGCAGTTCTTC,CASSQEMAGAPHEQFF
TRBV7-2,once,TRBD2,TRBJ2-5,TGTGCCAGCAGCCCCGGGGGGGGCCTTGGTCTTGCAGAGACCCAGTACTTC,CASSPGGGLGLAETQYF
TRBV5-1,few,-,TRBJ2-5,TGCGCCAGCAGCTCGCCGGAACTGGTAGACAGACTAGAGACCCAGTACTTC,CASSSPELVDRLETQYF
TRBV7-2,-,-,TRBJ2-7,TGTGCCAGCAGCTTAGTTACTAGTTCCGAGCAGTACTTC,CASSLVTSSEQYF
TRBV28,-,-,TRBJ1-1,TGTGCCAGCCTTACAGGGTTACAGATTAACACTGAAGCTTTCTTT,CASLTGLQINTEAFF
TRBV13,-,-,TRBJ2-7,TGTGCCAGCAGCCAATTGGAAGGGGGGGGCCACGAGCAGTACTTC,CASSQLEGGGHEQYF
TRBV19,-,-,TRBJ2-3,TGTGCCAGTACCCCCGGGTTGTCAGGCGACACAGATACGCAGTATTTT,CASTPGLSGDTDTQYF
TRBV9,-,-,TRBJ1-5,TGTGCCAGCAGCGTCGACGGGGGGATTCAGCCCCAGCATTTT,CASSVDGGIQPQHF
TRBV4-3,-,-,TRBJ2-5,TGCGCCAGCAGCCAAGTTAGCGGACGCGGGGAGACCCAGTACTTC,CASSQVSGRGETQYF
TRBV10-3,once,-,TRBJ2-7,TGTGCCATCAGTGAGTCTCCTGGGGGCCGATTCTACGAGCAGTACTTC,CAISESPGGRFYEQYF
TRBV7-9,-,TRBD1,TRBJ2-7,TGTGCCAGCAGCTTCTCTACAGGGGGCGGGTACGAGCAGTACTTC,CASSFSTGGGYEQYF
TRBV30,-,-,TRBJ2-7,TGTGCCTGGAGTGTGGACAGAACCTACGAGCAGTACTTC,CAWSVDRTYEQYF
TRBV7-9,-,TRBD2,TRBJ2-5,TGTGCCAGCAGCTACAGCGGGAGCGACCAAGAGACCCAGTACTTC,CASSYSGSDQETQYF
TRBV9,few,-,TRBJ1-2,TGTGCCAGCAGCGTAGAATCAGGGAGTTCTGGCTACACCTTC,CASSVESGSSGYTF
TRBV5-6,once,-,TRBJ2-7,TGTGCCAGCAGCCCCGGGGCCAGCTCCTACGAGCAGTACTTC,CASSPGASSYEQYF
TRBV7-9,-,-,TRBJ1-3,TGTGCCAGCAGCTTGTCCCTCACATACTCTGGAAACACCATATATTTT,CASSLSLTYSGNTIYF
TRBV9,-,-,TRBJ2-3,TGTGCCAGCAGCCCGGGACTGGGAACGTCGGATACGCAGTATTTT,CASSPGLGTSDTQYF
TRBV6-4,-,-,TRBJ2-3,TGTGCCAGCAGCCCAGGGGATTACCATCGAAACACAGATACGCAGTATTTT,CASSPGDYHRNTDTQYF
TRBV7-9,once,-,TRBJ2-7,TGTGCCAGCAGCTTACTCCGCGAGCAGTACTTC,CASSLLREQYF
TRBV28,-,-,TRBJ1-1,TGTGCCAGCAGTGACCCTTACGGGAACACTGAAGCTTTCTTT,CASSDPYGNTEAFF
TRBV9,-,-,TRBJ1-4,TGTGCCAGCAGCGGCGATCCTAGTAGGGAGGCAACTAATGAAAAACTGTTTTTT,CASSGDPSREATNEKLFF
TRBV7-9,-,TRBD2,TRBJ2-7,TGTGCCAGCAGTTGGACTAGCGGGACCTCCTACGAGCAGTACTTC,CASSWTSGTSYEQYF
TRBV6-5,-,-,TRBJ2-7,TGTGCCAGCAGTTACTCGACAAGCGGCGGTGCGCAGTACTTC,CASSYSTSGGAQYF
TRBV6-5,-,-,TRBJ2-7,TGTGCCAGCAGAGTCAGAGACTCCCCCCCCTACGAGCAGTACTTC,CASRVRDSPPYEQYF
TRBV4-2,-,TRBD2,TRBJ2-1,TGTGCCAGCAGCCCCAGTTGGACTGGCGGGAGAAAGATGAATGAGCAGTTCTTC,CASSPSWTGGRKMNEQFF
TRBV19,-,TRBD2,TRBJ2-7,TGTGCCAGTAGTATAACTGTAGCGGGCGGCTACGAGCAGTACTTC,CASSITVAGGYEQYF
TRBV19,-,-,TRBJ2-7,TGTGCCAGTAGTATCTCCTGGCTGGATGAGCAGTACTTC,CASSISWLDEQYF
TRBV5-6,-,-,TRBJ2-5,TGTGCCAGCAGCTTGGCTCGGGGTGGGAGGGAGACCCAGTACTTC,CASSLARGGRETQYF
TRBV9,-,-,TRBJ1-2,TGTGCCAGCAGCGAGGACGAGGTCACCTTC,CASSEDEVTF
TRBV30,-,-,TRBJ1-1,TGTGCCTGGAGTCCCCTGGGGACTGAAGCTTTCTTT,CAWSPLGTEAFF
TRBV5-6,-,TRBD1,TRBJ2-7,TGTGCCAGCAGCGAAGACAGGGGGGACTACGAGCAGTACTTC,CASSEDRGDYEQYF
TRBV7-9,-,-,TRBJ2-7,TGTGCCAGCAGCTTAGCGTTGACTAGCTCCTACGAGCAGTACTTC,CASSLALTSSYEQYF
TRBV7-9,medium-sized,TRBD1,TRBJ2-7,TGTGCCAGCAGCCTCCGGGACAGGGGTCACGAGCAGTACTTC,CASSLRDRGHEQYF
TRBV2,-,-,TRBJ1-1,TGTGCCAGCAGTGAACTTCAGGGTCCCGCCACTGAAGCTTTCTTT,CASSELQGPATEAFF
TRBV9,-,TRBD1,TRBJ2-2,TGTGCCAGCAGCGTCCGGGACAGGGGAAACACCGGGGAGCTGTTTTTT,CASSVRDRGNTGELFF
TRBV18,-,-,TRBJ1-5,TGTGCCAGCTCACCAGCGGGGGTGGGTCAGCCCCAGCATTTT,CASSPAGVGQPQHF
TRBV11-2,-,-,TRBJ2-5,TGTGCCAGCAGCTTAGGATACAACGAAGACCAAGAGACCCAGTACTTC,CASSLGYNEDQETQYF
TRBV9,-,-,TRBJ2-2,TGTGCCAGCAGCGTAGGTTCGGGTCTAGCGTACACCGGGGAGCTGTTTTTT,CASSVGSGLAYTGELFF
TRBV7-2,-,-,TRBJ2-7,TGTGCCAGCAGCCGGGCCTACGAGCAGTACTTC,CASSRAYEQYF
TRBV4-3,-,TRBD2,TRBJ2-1,TGCGCCAGCAGCCACGGAAGCGGGACGGAGTATGAGCAGTTCTTC,CASSHGSGTEYEQFF
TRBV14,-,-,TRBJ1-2,TGTGCCAGCAGCCAACAAGGAGGGCCGGCTAACTATGGCTACACCTTC,CASSQQGGPANYGYTF